The sequence of this T cell receptor (beta chain) was determined in a study of blood T cells in healthy people across ages (dated by TCRdb to 2013 to 2016). Context from the whole study: In model experiments, template switching captured roughly one uniquely barcoded TCR beta cDNA molecule for every two T cells. Age-related changes in TCR beta repertoire diversity were measured in the study by deep sequencing normalized with unique cDNA molecular identifiers. To avoid experimental bias, donors of different ages were randomly spread across the sequencing lanes. The donors were split into four age groups: young (average 16 years), middle-aged (about 40), aged (over 55) and long-lived (82). Two additional independent replicas of 1 million unique cDNA reads from the same blood draw were analyzed for two donors (one aged 18 to 29 and one aged 80 or older). Results the study describes overall, beyond this receptor: Compared with the aged group, more naive CD4+ T cells, fewer expanded clones and increased TCR diversity were shown by the long-lived group, suggesting age selection. Bulk unsorted PBMC profiling prevented conclusive comparison of naive and antigen-experienced compartments. The percentage of naive T cells measured by flow cytometry correlated strongly with observed TCR beta diversity. Observed TCR beta diversity per million T cells fell roughly linearly with age, and a significant reduction was already apparent by age around 44. Estimates of total diversity based on one million sequenced T cells were considered lower bounds and underestimates. Donor CMV infection status was unknown, potentially confounding age-related changes in expanded clonotypes.

The CDR3 sequence holds 15 residues, the cysteine and phenylalanine included. Left in the record is the CDR3 DNA by itself, 45 bases read in frame from the first base. The germline V gene provides CDR1 LGHNA and CDR2 YSLEER. Germline trimming amounts to 3 bases on V and 13 bases on J, with 14 as the count of junction bases outside the gene matches. Receptor libraries were prepared by 5' RACE. Sequencing relied on an Illumina HiSeq 2500. The second PCR ran for roughly 6 to 11 cycles and used a J-beta primer mix along with a sample-barcoded 5' primer. A unique molecular identifier was introduced onto each TCR beta cDNA molecule by a template-switch 5' adaptor carrying 12 random nucleotides. Each sample yielded at least 3 million CDR3-containing paired-end reads. The Mint cDNA synthesis kit, primed by a TRBC-specific oligonucleotide, was used to synthesize first-strand cDNA from all RNA. Following uracil-DNA glycosylase treatment, a first 18-cycle PCR with universal primers M1SS and BC2_uni_R was performed on all cDNA. In the paper's pipeline: Normalization of each sample was performed by random selection of 1 million high-quality reads, each carrying a distinct molecular identifier. Reads with shared molecular identifiers were discarded instead of being binned into consensus sequences. MiTCR, run with a Q25 quality threshold and the strictest error-elimination algorithm, handled CDR3 identification, clonotype clustering and error correction. A nonparametric unseen species model with Euler transformation was used to estimate a lower bound on total TCR beta diversity. Clones were called with MiXCR by TCRdb after fastp trimmed the public reads at Q25, and only in-frame beta chains were retained. Each entry merges the rows of one CDR3 protein and shows their most common DNA and genes. The V and J calls here are based on TCRdb, not the publication. The sample table lists about 1.8 million distinct CDR3 sequences, around 48% of them with a count of one. The ten largest clones take up 2% to 2.5% of the sample.

This clonotype came up a few times. Its cognate antigen has yet to be identified. The input lacks base qualities; no much larger clone sits a single base away. Donors were 35 to 40 systemically healthy Caucasian individuals from Russia aged roughly 6 to 90 years. Each donor gave 8.5 to 10 milliliters of peripheral blood, collected into EDTA-treated Vacutainer tubes. Ficoll-Paque density-gradient centrifugation was used to isolate PBMCs, with at least 7 million per sample. Total RNA, at least 6 micrograms per sample, was extracted from PBMCs with Trizol reagent. For every donor, flow cytometry on a PBMC aliquot measured the percentage of naive CD45RAhigh/CD27high T cells.

This clonotype originated in a woman in her 40s in good health. The chain couples TRBV4-3 to TRBJ2-4, with 8 bases matching TRBD2. Sequences were obtained from blood. The CDR3 in this case is CASSQEGTRSGEQYF. The DNA sequence is TGCGCCAGCAGCCAGGAAGGGACTAGGTCCGGTGAGCAGTACTTC.